This record looks at one T cell receptor beta chain sequence and its context. The data were produced by immunoSEQ multiplex PCR, yet TCRdb's version contains in-frame clones alone and is incomplete. The sample carries 27,000 or so clones, about nine tenths recorded once. This sample is drawn from a study of T cell changes during pregnancy in multiple sclerosis. CDR1 and CDR2 from the germline V gene are MNHNS and SASEGT. The V segment lost 2 bases and the J segment 5 bases; nucleotides outside the gene matches: 7. The CDR3 is 15 amino acids. The chain joins TRBV6-1 to TRBJ2-7, with 9 bases matching TRBD2. The source was CD8+ T cells from peripheral blood mononuclear cells, collected in the second trimester of pregnancy. The TCR originated in a female donor with multiple sclerosis, enrolled in a pregnancy study. The CDR3 DNA sequence: TGTGCCAGCAGTGAACAGGCGGGGGGGCAGAACGAGCAGTACTTC. Encoded protein: CASSEQAGGQNEQYF.